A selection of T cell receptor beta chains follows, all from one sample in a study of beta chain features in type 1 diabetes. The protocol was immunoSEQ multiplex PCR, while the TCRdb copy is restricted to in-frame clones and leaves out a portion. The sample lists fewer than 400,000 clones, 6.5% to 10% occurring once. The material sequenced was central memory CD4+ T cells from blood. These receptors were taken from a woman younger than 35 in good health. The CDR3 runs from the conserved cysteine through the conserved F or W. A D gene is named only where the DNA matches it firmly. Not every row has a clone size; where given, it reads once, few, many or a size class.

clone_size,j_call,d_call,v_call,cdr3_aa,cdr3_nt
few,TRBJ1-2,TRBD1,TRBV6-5,CASRWPGGGYGYTF,TGTGCCAGCCGTTGGCCAGGGGGCGGCTATGGCTACACCTTC
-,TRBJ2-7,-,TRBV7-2,CATSTGGSRREQYF,TGTGCCACCTCAACTGGCGGATCCCGGCGGGAGCAGTACTTC
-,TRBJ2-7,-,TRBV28,CASSLGRTARSTYEQYF,TGTGCCAGCAGTTTAGGGCGGACAGCCCGATCGACCTACGAGCAGTACTTC
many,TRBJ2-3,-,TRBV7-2,CASRPLLGAADTQYF,TGTGCCAGCAGACCGCTCTTGGGGGCAGCGGATACGCAGTATTTT
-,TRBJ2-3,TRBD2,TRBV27,CASSQPVASGIVNTQYF,TGTGCCAGCAGTCAACCCGTGGCTAGCGGGATAGTGAATACGCAGTATTTT
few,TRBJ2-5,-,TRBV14,CASSQIAARRPQETQYF,TGTGCCAGCAGCCAAATCGCAGCGAGGCGACCCCAAGAGACCCAGTACTTC
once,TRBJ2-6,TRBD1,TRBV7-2,CASSQDLNQGAGANVLTF,TGTGCCAGCAGCCAAGATTTGAACCAGGGGGCTGGGGCCAACGTCCTGACTTTC
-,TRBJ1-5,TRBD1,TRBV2,CASSESTGGNQPQHF,TGTGCCAGCAGTGAATCAACAGGGGGCAATCAGCCCCAGCATTTT
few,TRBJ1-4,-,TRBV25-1,CASSDGRSSTNEKLFF,TGTGCCAGCAGTGACGGGAGATCTTCAACTAATGAAAAACTGTTTTTT
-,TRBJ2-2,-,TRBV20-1,CSARGDGELFF,TGCAGTGCTAGGGGAGACGGGGAGCTGTTTTTT
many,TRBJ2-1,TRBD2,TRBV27,CASSRVSGVYNEQFF,TGTGCCAGCAGCCGCGTGAGCGGGGTTTACAATGAGCAGTTCTTC
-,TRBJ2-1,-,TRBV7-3,CASSFTRLSEQFF,TGTGCCAGCAGTTTTACAAGACTCTCTGAGCAGTTCTTC
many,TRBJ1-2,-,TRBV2,CASSGGGYTF,TGTGCCAGCAGTGGGGGTGGCTACACCTTC
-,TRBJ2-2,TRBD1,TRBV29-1,CSVASGGQGRTGELFF,TGCAGCGTTGCTTCTGGGGGACAGGGTCGCACCGGGGAGCTGTTTTTT
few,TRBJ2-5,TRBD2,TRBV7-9,CASSLGQGGRQETQYF,TGTGCCAGCAGCTTAGGGCAGGGCGGGAGACAAGAGACCCAGTACTTC
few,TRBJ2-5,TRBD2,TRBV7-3,CASSLGTSGRVETQYF,TGTGCCAGCAGCCTAGGGACTAGCGGGAGAGTGGAGACCCAGTACTTC
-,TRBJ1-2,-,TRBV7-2,CASSYGTTNYGYTF,TGTGCCAGCAGCTACGGGACGACTAACTATGGCTACACCTTC
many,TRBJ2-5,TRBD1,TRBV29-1,CSVGQGGETQYF,TGCAGCGTGGGACAGGGAGGAGAGACCCAGTACTTC
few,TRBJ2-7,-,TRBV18,CAKPRRQLPYEQYF,TGTGCCAAGCCCCGGCGGCAGTTACCCTACGAGCAGTACTTC
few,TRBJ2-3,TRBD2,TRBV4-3,CASSPTVAGPTDTQYF,TGCGCCAGCAGCCCTACCGTAGCGGGACCCACAGATACGCAGTATTTT
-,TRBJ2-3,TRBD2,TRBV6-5,CASSYSGSGGTDTQYF,TGTGCCAGCAGTTACAGCGGGAGTGGGGGCACAGATACGCAGTATTTT
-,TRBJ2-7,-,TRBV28,CASRTTAAEQYF,TGTGCCAGCCGGACGACGGCCGCCGAGCAGTACTTC
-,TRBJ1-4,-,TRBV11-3,CASSLVGPRGRATNEKLFF,TGTGCCAGCAGCTTAGTGGGGCCCAGGGGAAGAGCAACTAATGAAAAACTGTTTTTT
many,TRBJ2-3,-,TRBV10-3,CAISDSGRTDTQYF,TGTGCCATCAGTGATTCCGGCCGCACAGATACGCAGTATTTT
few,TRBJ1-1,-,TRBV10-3,CATLGQAMNTEAFF,TGTGCTACCCTCGGGCAGGCAATGAACACTGAAGCTTTCTTT
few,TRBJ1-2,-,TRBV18,CASSQNSGVANYGYTF,TGTGCCAGCTCACAGAACTCAGGGGTAGCTAACTATGGCTACACCTTC
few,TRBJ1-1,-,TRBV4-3,CASSQDGRRAANTEAFF,TGCGCCAGCAGCCAAGATGGGCGAAGGGCCGCGAACACTGAAGCTTTCTTT
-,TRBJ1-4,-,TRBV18,CASSPRTNEKLFF,TGTGCCAGCTCACCAAGGACCAATGAAAAACTGTTTTTT
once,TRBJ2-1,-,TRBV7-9,CASSLGTGSYNKQFF,TGTGCCAGCAGCTTAGGGACGGGCTCCTACAATAAGCAGTTCTTC
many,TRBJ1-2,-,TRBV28,CASSLAHANYGYTF,TGTGCCAGCAGTTTAGCACACGCGAACTATGGCTACACCTTC
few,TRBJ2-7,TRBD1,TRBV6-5,CASSLSTGWDF,TGTGCCAGCAGTCTATCGACAGGGTGGGACTTC
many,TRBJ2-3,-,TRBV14,CASSQDLVGRTQYF,TGTGCCAGCAGCCAAGACCTAGTGGGTCGTACGCAGTATTTT
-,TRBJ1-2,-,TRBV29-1,CSVIDTLYGYTF,TGCAGCGTGATTGACACTCTGTATGGCTACACCTTC
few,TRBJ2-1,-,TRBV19,CASRARGVNEQFF,TGTGCCAGTAGGGCCCGCGGGGTTAATGAGCAGTTCTTC
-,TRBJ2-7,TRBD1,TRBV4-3,CASSQGRGRLEQYF,TGCGCCAGCAGCCAAGGCAGGGGGCGCCTCGAGCAGTACTTC
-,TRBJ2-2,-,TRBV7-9,CASSSRATNTGELFF,TGTGCCAGCAGCTCCCGGGCCACGAACACCGGGGAGCTGTTTTTT
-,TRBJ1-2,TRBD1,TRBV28,CASSSSTGEFYGYTF,TGTGCCAGCAGCTCCTCGACAGGGGAGTTCTATGGCTACACCTTC
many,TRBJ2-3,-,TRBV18,CASSPRTADTQYF,TGTGCCAGCTCACCACGGACTGCAGATACGCAGTATTTT
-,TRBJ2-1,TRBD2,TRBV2,CASLTSDSYNEQFF,TGTGCCAGCCTGACTAGCGACTCCTACAATGAGCAGTTCTTC
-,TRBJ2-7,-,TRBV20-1,CSAASDHEQYF,TGCAGTGCGGCTAGCGATCACGAGCAGTACTTC
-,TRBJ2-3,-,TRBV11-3,CASSLVSTDTQYF,TGTGCCAGCAGCTTAGTTTCAACAGATACGCAGTATTTT
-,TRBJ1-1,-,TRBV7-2,CASSQERSSQAFF,TGCGCCAGCAGCCAAGAAAGGTCCTCGCAAGCTTTCTTT
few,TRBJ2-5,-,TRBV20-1,CSATSWGTQYF,TGCAGTGCGACTTCTTGGGGGACCCAGTACTTC
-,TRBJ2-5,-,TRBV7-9,CASSFGRFDQYF,TGTGCCAGCAGCTTCGGACGGTTTGACCAGTACTTC
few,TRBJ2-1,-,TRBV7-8,CASSLAGIYNEQFF,TGTGCCAGCAGCTTAGCCGGGATCTACAATGAGCAGTTCTTC
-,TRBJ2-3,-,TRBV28,CASSLPGGGTDTQYF,TGTGCCAGCAGTTTACCCGGAGGAGGCACAGATACGCAGTATTTT
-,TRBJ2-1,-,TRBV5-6,CASSPTGVNEQFF,TGTGCCAGCAGCCCCACCGGGGTTAATGAGCAGTTCTTC
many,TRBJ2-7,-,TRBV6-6,CASSHRDTFYEQYF,TGTGCCAGCAGTCATCGGGACACTTTCTACGAGCAGTACTTC
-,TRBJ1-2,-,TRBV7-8,CASSSQGPQLFGYTF,TGTGCCAGCAGCTCGCAGGGTCCCCAGTTGTTTGGCTACACCTTC
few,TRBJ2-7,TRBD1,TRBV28,CASSTGAGSYEQYF,TGTGCCAGCAGCACAGGGGCCGGCTCCTACGAGCAGTACTTC
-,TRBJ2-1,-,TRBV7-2,CASSYTRGSYNEQFF,TGTGCCAGCAGTTACACCAGGGGTTCCTACAATGAGCAGTTCTTC
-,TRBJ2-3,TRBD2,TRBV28,CASRTSGARGTQYF,TGTGCCAGCAGGACTAGCGGGGCTCGGGGTACGCAGTATTTT